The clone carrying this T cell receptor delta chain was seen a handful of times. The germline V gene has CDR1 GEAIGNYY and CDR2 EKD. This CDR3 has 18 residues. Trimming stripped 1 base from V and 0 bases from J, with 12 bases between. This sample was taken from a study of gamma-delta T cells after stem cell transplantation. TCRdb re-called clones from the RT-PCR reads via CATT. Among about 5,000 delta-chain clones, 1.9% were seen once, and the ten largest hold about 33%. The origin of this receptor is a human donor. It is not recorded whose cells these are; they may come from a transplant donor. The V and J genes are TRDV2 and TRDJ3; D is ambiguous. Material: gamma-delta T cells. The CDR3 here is CACDTAHHGSWDTRQMFF. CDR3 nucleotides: TGTGCCTGTGACACGGCACATCACGGCTCCTGGGACACCCGACAGATGTTTTTC.